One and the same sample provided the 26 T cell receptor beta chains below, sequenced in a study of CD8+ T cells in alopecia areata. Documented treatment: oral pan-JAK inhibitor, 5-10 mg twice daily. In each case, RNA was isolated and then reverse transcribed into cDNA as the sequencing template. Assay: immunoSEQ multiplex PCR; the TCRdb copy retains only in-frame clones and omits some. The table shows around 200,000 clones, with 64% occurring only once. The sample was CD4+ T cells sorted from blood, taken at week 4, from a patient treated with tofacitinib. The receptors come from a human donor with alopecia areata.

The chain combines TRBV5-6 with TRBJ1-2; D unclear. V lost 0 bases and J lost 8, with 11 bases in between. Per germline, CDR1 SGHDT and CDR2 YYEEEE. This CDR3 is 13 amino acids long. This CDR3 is CASSLEAGRGYTF. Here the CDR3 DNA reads TGTGCCAGCAGCTTGGAGGCGGGAAGGGGCTACACCTTC.

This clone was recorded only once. The CDR3, as DNA: TGTGCCAGCATTGGACAGGACTATGGCTACACCTTC. Protein sequence: CASIGQDYGYTF. The chain recombines TRBV25-1 with TRBJ1-2; 7 nucleotides match TRBD1. Germline V CDR1 and CDR2: MGHDK, SYGVNS. There are 12 residues in the CDR3. J lost 3 bases, V lost 7 bases, and 2 bases had no gene match.

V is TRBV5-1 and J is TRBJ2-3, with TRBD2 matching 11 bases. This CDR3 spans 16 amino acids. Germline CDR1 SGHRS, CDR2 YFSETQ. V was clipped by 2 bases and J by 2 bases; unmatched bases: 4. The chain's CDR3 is CASSFQLAGATDTQYF. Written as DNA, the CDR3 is TGCGCCAGCAGCTTCCAACTAGCGGGGGCCACAGATACGCAGTATTTT.

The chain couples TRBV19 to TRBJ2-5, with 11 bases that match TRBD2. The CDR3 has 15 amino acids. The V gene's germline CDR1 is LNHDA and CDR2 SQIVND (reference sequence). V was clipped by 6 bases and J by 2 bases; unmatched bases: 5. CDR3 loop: CASSGTSGRQETQYF. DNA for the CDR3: TGTGCCAGTAGCGGGACTAGCGGACGACAAGAGACCCAGTACTTC.

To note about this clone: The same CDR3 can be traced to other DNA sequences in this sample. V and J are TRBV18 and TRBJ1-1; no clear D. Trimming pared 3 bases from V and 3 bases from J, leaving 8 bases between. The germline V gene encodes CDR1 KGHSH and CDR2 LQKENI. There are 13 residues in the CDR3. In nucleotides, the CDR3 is TGTGCCAGCTCACCTTCGAGGGACACTGAAGCTTTCTTT. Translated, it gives CASSPSRDTEAFF.

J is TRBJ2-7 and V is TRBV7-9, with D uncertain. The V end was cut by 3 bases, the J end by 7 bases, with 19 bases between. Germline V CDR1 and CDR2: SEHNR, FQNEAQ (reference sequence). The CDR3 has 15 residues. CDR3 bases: TGTGCCAGCAGCTTGCAACGCATCGTGTTAGGGGAGCAGTACTTC. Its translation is CASSLQRIVLGEQYF.

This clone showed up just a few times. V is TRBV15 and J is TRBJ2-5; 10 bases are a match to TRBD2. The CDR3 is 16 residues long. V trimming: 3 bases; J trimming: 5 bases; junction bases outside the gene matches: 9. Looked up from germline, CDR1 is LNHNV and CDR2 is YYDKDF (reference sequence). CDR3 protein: CATSSRGTSAAETQYF. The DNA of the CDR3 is TGTGCCACCAGCAGCCGGGGGACTAGCGCCGCCGAGACCCAGTACTTC.

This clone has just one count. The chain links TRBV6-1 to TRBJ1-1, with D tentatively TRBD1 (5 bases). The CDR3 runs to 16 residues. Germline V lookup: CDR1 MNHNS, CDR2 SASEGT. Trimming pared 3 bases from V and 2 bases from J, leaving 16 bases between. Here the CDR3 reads CASSDPGGVSNTEAFF. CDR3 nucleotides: TGTGCCAGCAGTGACCCGGGGGGAGTATCCAACACTGAAGCTTTCTTT.

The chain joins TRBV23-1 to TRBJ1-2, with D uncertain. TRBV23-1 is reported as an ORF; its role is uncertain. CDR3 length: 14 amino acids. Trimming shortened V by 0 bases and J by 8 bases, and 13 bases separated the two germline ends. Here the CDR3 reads CASSQSTKTRGYTF. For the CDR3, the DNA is TGCGCCAGCAGTCAATCCACTAAAACTCGGGGCTACACCTTC.

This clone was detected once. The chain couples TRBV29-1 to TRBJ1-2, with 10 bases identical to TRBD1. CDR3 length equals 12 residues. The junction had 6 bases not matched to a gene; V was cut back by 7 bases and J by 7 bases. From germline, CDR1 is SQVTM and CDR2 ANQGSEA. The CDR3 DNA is TGCAGCGCAGGGACAGGGGAACGTGGCTACACCTTC. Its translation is CSAGTGERGYTF.

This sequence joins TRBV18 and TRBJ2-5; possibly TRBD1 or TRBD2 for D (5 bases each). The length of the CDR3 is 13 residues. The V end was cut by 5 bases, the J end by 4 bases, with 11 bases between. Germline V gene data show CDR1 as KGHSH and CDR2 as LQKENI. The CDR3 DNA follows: TGTGCCAGCTCATCAGGGACGGGAGAGACCCAGTACTTC. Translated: CASSSGTGETQYF.

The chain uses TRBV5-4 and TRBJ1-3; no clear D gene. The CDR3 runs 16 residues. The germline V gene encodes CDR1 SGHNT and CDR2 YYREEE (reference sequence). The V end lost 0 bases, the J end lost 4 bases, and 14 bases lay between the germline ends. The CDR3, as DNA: TGTGCCAGCAGCTTGGGTGGTCAGGTCAAAGGAAACACCATATATTTT. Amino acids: CASSLGGQVKGNTIYF.

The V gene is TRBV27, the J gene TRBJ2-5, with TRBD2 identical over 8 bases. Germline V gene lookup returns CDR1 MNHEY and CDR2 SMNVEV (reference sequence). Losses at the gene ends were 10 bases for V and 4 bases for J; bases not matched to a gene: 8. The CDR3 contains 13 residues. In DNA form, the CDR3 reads TGTGCCACGGGGGGGGCTGGAATAGAGACCCAGTACTTC. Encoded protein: CATGGAGIETQYF.

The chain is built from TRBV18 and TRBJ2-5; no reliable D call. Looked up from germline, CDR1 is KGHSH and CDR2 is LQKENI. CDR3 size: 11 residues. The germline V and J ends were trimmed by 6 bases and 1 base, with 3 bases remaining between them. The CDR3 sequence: CASSAQETQYF. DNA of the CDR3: TGTGCCAGCTCGGCCCAAGAGACCCAGTACTTC.

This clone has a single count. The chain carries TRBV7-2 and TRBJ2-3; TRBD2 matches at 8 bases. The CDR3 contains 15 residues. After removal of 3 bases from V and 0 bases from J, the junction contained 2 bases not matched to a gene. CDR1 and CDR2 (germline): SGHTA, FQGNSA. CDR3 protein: CASSFGGASTDTQYF. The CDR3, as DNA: TGTGCCAGCAGCTTCGGGGGGGCGAGCACAGATACGCAGTATTTT.

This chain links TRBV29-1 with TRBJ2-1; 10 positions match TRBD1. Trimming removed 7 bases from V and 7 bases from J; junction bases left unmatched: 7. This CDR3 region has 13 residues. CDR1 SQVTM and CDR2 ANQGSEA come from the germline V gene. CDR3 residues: CSARQGARNEQFF. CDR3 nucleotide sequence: TGCAGCGCAAGACAGGGGGCAAGGAATGAGCAGTTCTTC.

CDR3 protein: CASSWDRDGNSPLHF. CDR3 DNA: TGTGCCAGCAGCTGGGACAGGGATGGTAATTCACCCCTCCACTTT. The gene calls are TRBV7-2 and TRBJ1-6; 9 nucleotides line up with TRBD1. The CDR3 runs 15 residues. The junction had 4 bases not matched to a gene; V was cut back by 4 bases and J by 6 bases. CDR1 and CDR2 from the germline V gene are SGHTA and FQGNSA.

This CDR3 is CASSQDHGTRLYGYTF. The CDR3 DNA reads TGCGCCAGCAGCCAAGATCACGGGACAAGGCTTTATGGCTACACCTTC. The rearrangement uses TRBV4-3 and TRBJ1-2; perhaps TRBD1 as D (6 bases). This CDR3 region has 16 residues. Trimming stripped 0 bases from V and 5 bases from J, with 16 bases between. Germline V gene sequence: CDR1 LGHNA, CDR2 YSLEER.

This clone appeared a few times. The CDR3 loop is CASSLKIGGGSEQYF. CDR3 coding DNA: TGCGCCAGCAGCTTGAAGATAGGGGGCGGAAGCGAGCAGTACTTC. V usage is TRBV5-1 and J usage is TRBJ2-7; TRBD1 agrees at 7 bases. The CDR3 spans 15 residues. Germline V lookup: CDR1 SGHRS, CDR2 YFSETQ. The V and J ends lost 1 base and 6 bases, in that order; junction bases with no gene match: 10.

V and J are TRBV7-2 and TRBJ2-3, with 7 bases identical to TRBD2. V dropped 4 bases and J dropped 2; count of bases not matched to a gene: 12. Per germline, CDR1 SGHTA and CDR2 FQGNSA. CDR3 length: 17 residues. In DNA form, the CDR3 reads TGTGCCAGCAGCTCAAGGGGAGGGCGGGGGTACACAGATACGCAGTATTTT. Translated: CASSSRGGRGYTDTQYF.

CDR3 bases: TGTGCCAGCAGCGGGGACGGGGGGGCTTTGGAGACCCAGTACTTC. This sequence encodes CASSGDGGALETQYF. The chain combines TRBV2 with TRBJ2-5, with 8 bases matching TRBD2. Germline-derived CDR1 and CDR2 are SNHLY and FYNNEI. This CDR3 has 15 amino acids. The junction had 11 bases not matched to a gene; V was cut back by 6 bases and J by 5 bases.

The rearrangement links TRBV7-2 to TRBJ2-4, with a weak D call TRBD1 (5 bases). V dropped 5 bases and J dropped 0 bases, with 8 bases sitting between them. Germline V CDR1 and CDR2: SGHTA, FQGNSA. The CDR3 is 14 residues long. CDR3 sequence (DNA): TGTGCCAGCAGCCTGGACAAAGCCAAAAACATTCAGTACTTC. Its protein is CASSLDKAKNIQYF. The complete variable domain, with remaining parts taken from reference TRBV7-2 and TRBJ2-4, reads GAGVSQSPSNKVTEKGKDVELRCDPISGHTALYWYRQSLGQGLEFLIYFQGNSAPDKSGLPSDRFSAERTGGSVSTLTIQRTQQEDSAVYLCASSLDKAKNIQYFGAGTRLSVL.

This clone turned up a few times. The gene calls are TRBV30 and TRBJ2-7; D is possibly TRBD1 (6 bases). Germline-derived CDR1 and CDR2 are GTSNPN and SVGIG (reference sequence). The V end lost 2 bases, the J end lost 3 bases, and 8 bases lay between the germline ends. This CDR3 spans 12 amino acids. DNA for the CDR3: TGTGCCTGGAGTCAACAGGGCTACGAGCAGTACTTC. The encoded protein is CAWSQQGYEQYF.

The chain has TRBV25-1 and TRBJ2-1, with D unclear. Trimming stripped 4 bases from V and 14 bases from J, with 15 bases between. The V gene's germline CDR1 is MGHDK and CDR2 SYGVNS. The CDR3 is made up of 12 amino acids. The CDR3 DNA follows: TGTGCCAGCAGTGGACCCTCACTACCCGAGTTCTTC. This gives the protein CASSGPSLPEFF.

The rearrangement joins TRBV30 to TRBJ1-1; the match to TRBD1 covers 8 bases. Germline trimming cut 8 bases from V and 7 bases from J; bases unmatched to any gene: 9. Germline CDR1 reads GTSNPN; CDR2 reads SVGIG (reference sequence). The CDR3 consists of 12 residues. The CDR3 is CARRRTGSEAFF. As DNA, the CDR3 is TGTGCCCGCCGTAGGACAGGGAGTGAAGCTTTCTTT.

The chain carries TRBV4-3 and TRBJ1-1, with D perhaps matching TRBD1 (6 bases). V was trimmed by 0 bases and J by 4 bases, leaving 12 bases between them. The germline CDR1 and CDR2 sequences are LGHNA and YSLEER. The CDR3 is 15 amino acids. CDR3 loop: CASSQEVTGSTEAFF. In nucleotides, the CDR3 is TGCGCCAGCAGCCAAGAGGTTACAGGGTCCACTGAAGCTTTCTTT.